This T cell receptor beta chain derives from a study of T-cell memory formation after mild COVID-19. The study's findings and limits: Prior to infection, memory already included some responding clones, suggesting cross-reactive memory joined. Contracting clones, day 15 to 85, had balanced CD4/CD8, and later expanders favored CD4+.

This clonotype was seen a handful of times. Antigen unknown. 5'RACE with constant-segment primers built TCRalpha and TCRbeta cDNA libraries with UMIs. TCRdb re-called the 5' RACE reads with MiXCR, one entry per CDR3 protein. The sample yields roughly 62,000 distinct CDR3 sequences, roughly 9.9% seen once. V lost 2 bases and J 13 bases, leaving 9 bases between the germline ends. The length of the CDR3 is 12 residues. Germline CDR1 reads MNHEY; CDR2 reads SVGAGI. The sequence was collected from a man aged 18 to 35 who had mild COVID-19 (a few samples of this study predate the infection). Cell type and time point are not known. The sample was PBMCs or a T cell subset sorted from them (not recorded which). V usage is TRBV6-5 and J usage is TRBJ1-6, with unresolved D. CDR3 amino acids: CASSYRSSPLHF. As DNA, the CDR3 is TGTGCCAGCAGTTACCGCTCTTCCCCCCTCCACTTT.